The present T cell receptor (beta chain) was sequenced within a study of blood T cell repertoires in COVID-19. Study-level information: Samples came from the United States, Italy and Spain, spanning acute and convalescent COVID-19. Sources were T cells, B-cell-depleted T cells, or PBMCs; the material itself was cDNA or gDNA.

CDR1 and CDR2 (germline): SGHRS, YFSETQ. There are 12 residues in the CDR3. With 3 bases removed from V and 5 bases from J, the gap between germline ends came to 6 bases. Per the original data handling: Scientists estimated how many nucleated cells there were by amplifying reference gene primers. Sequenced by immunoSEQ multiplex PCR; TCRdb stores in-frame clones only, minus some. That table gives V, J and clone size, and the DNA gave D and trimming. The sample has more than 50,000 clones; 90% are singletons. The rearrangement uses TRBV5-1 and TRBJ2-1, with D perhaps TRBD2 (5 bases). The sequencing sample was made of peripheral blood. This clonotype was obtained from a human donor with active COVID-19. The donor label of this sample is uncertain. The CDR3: CASSWGDNEQFF. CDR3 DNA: TGCGCCAGCAGCTGGGGAGACAATGAGCAGTTCTTC.